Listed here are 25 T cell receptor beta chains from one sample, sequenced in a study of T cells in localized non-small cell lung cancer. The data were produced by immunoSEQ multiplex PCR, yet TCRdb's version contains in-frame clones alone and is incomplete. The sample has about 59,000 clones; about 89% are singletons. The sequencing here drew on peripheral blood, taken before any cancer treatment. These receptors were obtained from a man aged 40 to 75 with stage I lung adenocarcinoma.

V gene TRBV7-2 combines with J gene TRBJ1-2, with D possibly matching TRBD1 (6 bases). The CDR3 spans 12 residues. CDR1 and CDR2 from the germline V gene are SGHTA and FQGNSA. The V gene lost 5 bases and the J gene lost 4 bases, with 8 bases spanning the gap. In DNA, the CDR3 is TGTGCCAGCAGCCAGACAGGCTATGGCTACACCTTC. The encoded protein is CASSQTGYGYTF.

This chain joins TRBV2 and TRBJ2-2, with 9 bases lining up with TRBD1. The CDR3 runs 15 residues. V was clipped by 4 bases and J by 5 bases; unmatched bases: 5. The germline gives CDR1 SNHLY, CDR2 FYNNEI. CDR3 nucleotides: TGTGCCAGCAGTGGGGACAGGGAAGTAACCGGGGAGCTGTTTTTT. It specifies CASSGDREVTGELFF.

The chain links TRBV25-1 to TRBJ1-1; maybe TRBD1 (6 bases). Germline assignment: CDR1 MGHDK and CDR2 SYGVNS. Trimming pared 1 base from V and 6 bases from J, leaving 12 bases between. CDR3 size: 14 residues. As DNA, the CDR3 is TGTGCCAGCAGTGAATGGGCAGGGGCCTCTGAAGCTTTCTTT. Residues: CASSEWAGASEAFF.

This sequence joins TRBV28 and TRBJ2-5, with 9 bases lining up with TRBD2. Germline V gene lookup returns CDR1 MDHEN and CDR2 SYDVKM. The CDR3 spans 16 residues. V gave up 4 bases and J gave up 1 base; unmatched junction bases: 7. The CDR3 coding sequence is TGTGCCAGCAGTTCTCGACTAGCGGTAATCCAAGAGACCCAGTACTTC. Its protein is CASSSRLAVIQETQYF.

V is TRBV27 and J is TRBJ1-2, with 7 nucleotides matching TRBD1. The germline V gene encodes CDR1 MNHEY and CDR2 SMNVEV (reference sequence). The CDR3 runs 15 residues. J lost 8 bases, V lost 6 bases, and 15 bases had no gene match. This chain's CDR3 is CASRDRRQGVRGYTF. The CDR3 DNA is TGTGCCAGCAGGGACAGGAGGCAGGGGGTAAGAGGCTACACCTTC.

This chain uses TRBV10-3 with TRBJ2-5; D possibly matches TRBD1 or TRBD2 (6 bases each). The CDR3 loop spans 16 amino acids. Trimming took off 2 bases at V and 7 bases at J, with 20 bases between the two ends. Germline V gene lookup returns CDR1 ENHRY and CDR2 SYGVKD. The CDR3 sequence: CAISEGGLGLTGTQYF. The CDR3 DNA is TGTGCCATCAGTGAGGGGGGGCTTGGACTGACGGGGACCCAGTACTTC.

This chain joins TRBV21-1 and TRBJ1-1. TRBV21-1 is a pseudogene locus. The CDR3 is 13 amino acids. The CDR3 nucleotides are TGTGCCAGCAGCCCGGCGTCGGAGACTGAAGCTTTCTTT. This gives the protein CASSPASETEAFF.

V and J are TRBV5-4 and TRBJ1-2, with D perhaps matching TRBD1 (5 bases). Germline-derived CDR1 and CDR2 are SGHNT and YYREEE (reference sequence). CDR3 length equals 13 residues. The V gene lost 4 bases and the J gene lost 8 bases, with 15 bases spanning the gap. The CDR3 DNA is TGTGCCAGCAGCCCCACAGCGGGGCAAGGCTACACCTTC. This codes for CASSPTAGQGYTF.

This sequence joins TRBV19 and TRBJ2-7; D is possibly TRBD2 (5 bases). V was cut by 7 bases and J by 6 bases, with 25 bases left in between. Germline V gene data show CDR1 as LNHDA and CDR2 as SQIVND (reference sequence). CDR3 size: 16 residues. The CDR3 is CASKWVFRGSPVEQYF. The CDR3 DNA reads TGTGCCAGTAAGTGGGTATTTCGAGGGTCCCCCGTCGAGCAGTACTTC.

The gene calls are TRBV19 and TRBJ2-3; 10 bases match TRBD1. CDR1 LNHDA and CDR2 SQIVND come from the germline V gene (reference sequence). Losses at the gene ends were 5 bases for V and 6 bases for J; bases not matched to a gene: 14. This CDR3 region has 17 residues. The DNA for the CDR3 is TGTGCCAGTAGTGCCACCGGGACAGGGGTGGTAGCGGATACGCAGTATTTT. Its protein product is CASSATGTGVVADTQYF.

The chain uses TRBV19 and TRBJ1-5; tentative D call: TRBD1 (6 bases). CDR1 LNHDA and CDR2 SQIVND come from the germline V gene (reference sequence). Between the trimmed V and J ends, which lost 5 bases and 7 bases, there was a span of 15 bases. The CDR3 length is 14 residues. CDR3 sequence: CASSPNTGRQPQHF. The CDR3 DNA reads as TGTGCCAGTAGTCCTAATACAGGGAGACAGCCCCAGCATTTT.

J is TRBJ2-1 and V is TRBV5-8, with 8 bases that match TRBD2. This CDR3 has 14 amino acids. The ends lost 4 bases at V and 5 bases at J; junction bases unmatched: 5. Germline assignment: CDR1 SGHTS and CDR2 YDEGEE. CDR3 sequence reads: CASSPREDNNEQFF. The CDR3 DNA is TGTGCCAGCAGCCCGCGGGAGGACAACAATGAGCAGTTCTTC. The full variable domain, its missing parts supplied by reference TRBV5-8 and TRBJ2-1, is EAGVTQSPTHLIKTRGQQATLRCSPISGHTSVYWYQQALGLGLQFLLWYDEGEERNRGNFPPRFSGRQFPNYSSELNVNALELEDSALYLCASSPREDNNEQFFGPGTRLTVL.

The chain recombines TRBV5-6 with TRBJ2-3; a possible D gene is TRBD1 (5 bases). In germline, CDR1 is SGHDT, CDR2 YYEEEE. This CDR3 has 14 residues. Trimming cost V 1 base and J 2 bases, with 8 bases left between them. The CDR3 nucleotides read TGTGCCAGCAGCTTGAGACAGAACACAGATACGCAGTATTTT. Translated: CASSLRQNTDTQYF.

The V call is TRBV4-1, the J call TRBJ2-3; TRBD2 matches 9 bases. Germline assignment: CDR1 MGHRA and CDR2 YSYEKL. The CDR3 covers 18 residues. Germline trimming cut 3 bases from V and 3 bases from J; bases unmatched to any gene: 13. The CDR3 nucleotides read TGCGCCAGCAGCCACCCACGGGCGGGAGGGCGCCTAACAGATACGCAGTATTTT. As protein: CASSHPRAGGRLTDTQYF.

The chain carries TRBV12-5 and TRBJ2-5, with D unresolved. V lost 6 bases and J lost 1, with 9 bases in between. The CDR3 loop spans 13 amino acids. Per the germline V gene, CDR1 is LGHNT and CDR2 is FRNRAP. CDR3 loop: CASGKDTQETQYF. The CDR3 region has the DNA TGTGCTAGTGGCAAAGACACCCAAGAGACCCAGTACTTC.

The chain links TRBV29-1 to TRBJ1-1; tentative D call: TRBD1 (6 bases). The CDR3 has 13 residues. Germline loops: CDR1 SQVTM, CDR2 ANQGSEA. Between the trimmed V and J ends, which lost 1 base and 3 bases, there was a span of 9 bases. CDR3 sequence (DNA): TGCAGCGTTGAAGCACAGGGTGACACTGAAGCTTTCTTT. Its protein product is CSVEAQGDTEAFF.

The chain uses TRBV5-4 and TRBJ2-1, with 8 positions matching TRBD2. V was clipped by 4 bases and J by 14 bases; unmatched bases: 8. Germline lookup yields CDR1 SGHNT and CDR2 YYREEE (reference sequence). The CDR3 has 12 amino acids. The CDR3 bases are TGTGCCAGCAGCGCCCCGGGACTAGTGAAGTTCTTC. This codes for CASSAPGLVKFF.

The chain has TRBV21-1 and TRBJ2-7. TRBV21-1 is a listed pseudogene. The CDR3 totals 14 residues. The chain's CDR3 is CASSKRTVPGEQYF. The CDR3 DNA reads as TGTGCCAGCAGCAAAAGGACTGTCCCAGGGGAGCAGTACTTC.

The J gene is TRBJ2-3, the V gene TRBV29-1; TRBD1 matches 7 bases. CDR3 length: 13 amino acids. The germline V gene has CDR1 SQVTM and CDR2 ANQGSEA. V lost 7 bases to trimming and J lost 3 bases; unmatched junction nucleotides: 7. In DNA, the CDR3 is TGCAGCGCCGACAGGGATGGGACAGATACGCAGTATTTT. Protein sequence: CSADRDGTDTQYF.

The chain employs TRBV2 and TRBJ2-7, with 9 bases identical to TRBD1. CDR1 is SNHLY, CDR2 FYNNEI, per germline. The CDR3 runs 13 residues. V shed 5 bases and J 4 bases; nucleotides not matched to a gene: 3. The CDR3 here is CASSRDRAYEQYF. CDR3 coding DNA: TGTGCCAGCAGTCGGGACAGGGCATACGAGCAGTACTTC.

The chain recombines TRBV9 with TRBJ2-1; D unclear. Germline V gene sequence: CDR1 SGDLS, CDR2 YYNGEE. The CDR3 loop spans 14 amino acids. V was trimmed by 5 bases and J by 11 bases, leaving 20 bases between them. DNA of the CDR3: TGTGCCAGCAGTCGCCGGGCCCCGGGCGTGCAGCAGTTCTTC. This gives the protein CASSRRAPGVQQFF.

The CDR3 coding sequence is TGTGCCAGCCTTCCCCAGCATTTT. Translation: CASLPQHF. The chain combines TRBV7-6 with TRBJ1-5; D remains unclear. Germline lookup yields CDR1 SGHVS and CDR2 FNYEAQ. Trimming pared 8 bases from V and 10 bases from J, leaving 3 bases between. CDR3 length equals 8 residues.

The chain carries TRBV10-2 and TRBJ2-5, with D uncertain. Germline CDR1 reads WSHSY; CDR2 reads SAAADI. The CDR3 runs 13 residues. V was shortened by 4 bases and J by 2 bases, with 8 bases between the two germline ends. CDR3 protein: CASSGYLQETQYF. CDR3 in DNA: TGCGCCAGCAGTGGTTATCTTCAAGAGACCCAGTACTTC.

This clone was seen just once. The CDR3 loop reads CASSVAQTNTGELFF. The CDR3 DNA reads TGTGCCAGCAGCGTAGCCCAGACGAACACCGGGGAGCTGTTTTTT. This sequence joins TRBV9 and TRBJ2-2; D unresolved. CDR3 size: 15 residues. Germline-derived CDR1 and CDR2 are SGDLS and YYNGEE. The V and J ends lost 0 bases and 0 bases respectively, with 6 bases between them. The entire variable domain, with the rest obtained from reference TRBV9 and TRBJ2-2, is as follows: DSGVTQTPKHLITATGQRVTLRCSPRSGDLSVYWYQQSLDQGLQFLIQYYNGEERAKGNILERFSAQQFPDLHSELNLSSLELGDSALYFCASSVAQTNTGELFFGEGSRLTVL.

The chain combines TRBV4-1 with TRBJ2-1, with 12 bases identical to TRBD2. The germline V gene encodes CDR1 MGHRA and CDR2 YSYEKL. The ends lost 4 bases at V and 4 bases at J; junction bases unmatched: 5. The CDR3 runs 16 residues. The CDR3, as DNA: TGCGCCAGCAGCCTCATTACTAGCGGGGGGTACAATGAGCAGTTCTTC. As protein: CASSLITSGGYNEQFF.